The source of this T cell receptor beta chain is a study of T cells expressing NK-cell markers. TCRdb reprocessed the 5' RACE reads, with one entry per CDR3 protein and no DNA. In total, the table holds about 390,000 distinct CDR3 sequences. Germline V gene lookup returns CDR1 SGHRS and CDR2 YFSETQ. This CDR3 is 16 amino acids long. The sequencing sample was made of blood T cells: a sorted CD56 or NKG2C T cell subset, CD4+ or CD8+ T cells, or bulk PBMC T cells (not recorded which). The chain is built from TRBV5-1 and TRBJ2-1; the D call from TCRdb, TRBD1, cannot be confirmed without DNA. This TCR was sampled from a woman aged 45-59 years in good health. The chain's CDR3 is CASSPGFGASNNEQFF. Supplemented by reference TRBV5-1 and TRBJ2-1, the full variable domain reads KAGVTQTPRYLIKTRGQQVTLSCSPISGHRSVSWYQQTPGQGLQFLFEYFSETQRNKGNFPGRFSGRQFSNSRSEMNVSTLELGDSALYLCASSPGFGASNNEQFFGPGTRLTVL.